The 14 T cell receptor beta chains below were found in one sample sequenced in a study of T-cell reconstitution after alpha-beta-depleted transplantation in children. It was with unique molecular identifiers that the TCRbeta library was prepared. TCRdb called the PCR reads again in MiXCR, with one record for every CDR3 protein. The sample yields about 980,000 distinct CDR3 sequences, around 30% seen once. The source material was PBMCs, mostly from graft donor cells, sampled 360 days after TCRalphabeta/CD19-depleted stem cell transplant. The receptors here all came from a boy less than two years old who had a stem cell transplant for SCID, so the T cells may come from the graft donor.

V gene TRBV5-1 combines with J gene TRBJ2-3, with D perhaps matching TRBD1 (5 bases). Germline CDR1 is SGHRS and CDR2 is YFSETQ. V was trimmed by 0 bases and J by 7 bases, leaving 6 bases between them. CDR3 length: 12 amino acids. The chain's CDR3 is CASSLDRYTQYF. The CDR3 DNA reads TGCGCCAGCAGCTTGGACAGGTATACGCAGTATTTT.

CDR3 sequence reads: CASSYQASINIQYF. For the CDR3, the DNA is TGTGCCAGCAGTTATCAGGCCTCGATAAACATTCAGTACTTC. This rearrangement joins TRBV6-5 to TRBJ2-4; D is ambiguous. V was clipped by 3 bases and J by 6 bases, with 12 bases between them. CDR1 MNHEY and CDR2 SVGAGI come from the germline V gene. The CDR3 sequence is 14 residues long.

There are many counts of this clonotype. The rearrangement links TRBV6-6 to TRBJ2-7; no definite D call. The CDR3 runs to 11 residues. Germline V gene sequence: CDR1 MNHNY, CDR2 SVGAGI (reference sequence). V was clipped by 5 bases and J by 4 bases, with 6 bases between them. This CDR3 is CASSPLYEQYF. Written as DNA, the CDR3 is TGTGCCAGCAGTCCCCTATACGAGCAGTACTTC.

The chain links TRBV28 to TRBJ2-1; 9 nucleotides align to TRBD1. J gave up 8 bases and V 5 bases, and 10 bases lay outside the gene matches. Per the germline V gene, CDR1 is MDHEN and CDR2 is SYDVKM. The CDR3 length is 15 residues. CDR3 nucleotides: TGTGCCAGCAGTCGTTTCCGGGACAGGGCCCATGAGCAGTTCTTC. It specifies CASSRFRDRAHEQFF. Together with reference TRBV28 and TRBJ2-1, the CDR3 gives the full variable domain: DVKVTQSSRYLVKRTGEKVFLECVQDMDHENMFWYRQDPGLGLRLIYFSYDVKMKEKGDIPEGYSVSREKKERFSLILESASTNQTSMYLCASSRFRDRAHEQFFGPGTRLTVL.

For the CDR3, the DNA is TGTGCCAGCAGCTTATTACTGGGGGGTAGAAGCGATGAGCAGTTCTTC. Amino acids: CASSLLLGGRSDEQFF. This chain connects TRBV7-9 to TRBJ2-1; a weak D match, TRBD2 (6 bases). The CDR3 is made up of 16 amino acids. The V end was cut by 2 bases, the J end by 8 bases, with 19 bases between. The germline V gene encodes CDR1 SEHNR and CDR2 FQNEAQ (reference sequence). The full variable domain, in which reference TRBV7-9 and TRBJ2-1 provide the parts outside the CDR3, is DTGVSQNPRHKITKRGQNVTFRCDPISEHNRLYWYRQTLGQGPEFLTYFQNEAQLEKSRLLSDRFSAERPKGSFSTLEIQRTEQGDSAMYLCASSLLLGGRSDEQFFGPGTRLTVL.

A remark on this clonotype: A much larger clone sits a single nucleotide away, making a read error possible. This sequence joins TRBV10-3 and TRBJ1-6; 7 bases agree with TRBD1. The germline gives CDR1 ENHRY, CDR2 SYGVKD. The CDR3 loop spans 15 amino acids. Here the CDR3 reads CAMSEGADLRGPLHF. CDR3 nucleotide sequence: TGTGCCATGAGTGAGGGGGCAGACCTGAGGGGTCCCCTCCACTTT.

This clonotype has more than one count but fewer than ten. The chain carries TRBV20-1 and TRBJ2-1; D is perhaps TRBD2 (5 bases). Germline lookup yields CDR1 DFQATT and CDR2 SNEGSKA (reference sequence). The V end was cut by 6 bases, the J end by 5 bases, with 17 bases between. CDR3 length: 14 residues. The CDR3 sequence: CSASAGGTDNEQFF. The DNA for the CDR3 is TGCAGTGCCAGTGCAGGAGGAACGGACAATGAGCAGTTCTTC.

The DNA for the CDR3 is TGCGCCAGCAGCTTGGGTGCGGAGGGAGATACGCAGTATTTT. Translating it yields CASSLGAEGDTQYF. The chain couples TRBV5-1 to TRBJ2-3, with D tentatively TRBD2 (6 bases). The CDR3 is made up of 14 amino acids. The V gene lost 0 bases and the J gene lost 5 bases, with 10 bases spanning the gap. Germline values: CDR1 SGHRS, CDR2 YFSETQ.

A few counts support this clonotype. The V gene is TRBV4-2, the J gene TRBJ2-1, with D maybe TRBD2 (6 bases). Germline V CDR1 and CDR2: LGHNA, YNFKEQ. Trimming removed 0 bases from V and 5 bases from J, with 14 bases in between. CDR3 length equals 16 residues. Here the CDR3 reads CASSQDLGGEDNEQFF. In DNA form, the CDR3 reads TGTGCCAGCAGCCAAGATCTGGGCGGGGAGGACAATGAGCAGTTCTTC.

This clonotype was counted only a few times. The chain employs TRBV7-9 and TRBJ1-5; D remains unclear. CDR1 is SEHNR and CDR2 is FQNEAQ in the germline V gene (reference sequence). Trimming pared 0 bases from V and 9 bases from J, leaving 6 bases between. The length of the CDR3 is 12 residues. CDR3: CASSLAGGPQHF. CDR3 nucleotide sequence: TGTGCCAGCAGCTTAGCCGGCGGGCCCCAGCATTTT.

The chain carries TRBV6-5 and TRBJ2-7; D remains unclear. The CDR3 length is 18 residues. The V end was cut by 2 bases, the J end by 4 bases, with 24 bases between. In germline, CDR1 is MNHEY, CDR2 SVGAGI. The DNA of the CDR3 is TGTGCCAGCAGTTACATGGACGGCGGCCTTGGTTATCCTTACGAGCAGTACTTC. It yields the protein CASSYMDGGLGYPYEQYF.

This clonotype was detected many times. This chain connects TRBV5-5 to TRBJ2-3, with TRBD2 as a possible D gene (6 bases). V lost 4 bases and J 2 bases, leaving 20 bases between the germline ends. This CDR3 region has 17 residues. In germline, CDR1 is SGHKS, CDR2 YYEKEE (reference sequence). CDR3 residues: CASSRGPNSGYTDTQYF. Written as DNA, the CDR3 is TGTGCCAGCAGCCGGGGTCCTAATAGCGGATACACAGATACGCAGTATTTT. The whole variable domain, filled in from reference TRBV5-5 and TRBJ2-3, reads DAGVTQSPTHLIKTRGQQVTLRCSPISGHKSVSWYQQVLGQGPQFIFQYYEKEERGRGNFPDRFSARQFPNYSSELNVNALLLGDSALYLCASSRGPNSGYTDTQYFGPGTRLTVL.

This chain uses TRBV2 with TRBJ2-7, with TRBD2 matching 11 bases. CDR1 SNHLY and CDR2 FYNNEI come from the germline V gene. The CDR3 has 15 residues. The V gene end was trimmed by 0 bases and the J gene end by 3 bases; junction bases not matched to a gene: 1. The CDR3 nucleotides are TGTGCCAGCAGTGAAGCGCTAGCGGGGGGCTACGAGCAGTACTTC. Translating gives CASSEALAGGYEQYF.

This clonotype was recorded many times. The CDR3 is CATSPSESPYEQYF. The CDR3 DNA reads TGTGCCACCAGCCCTTCCGAGTCTCCCTACGAGCAGTACTTC. V is TRBV15 and J is TRBJ2-7; D gene ambiguous. Between the trimmed V and J ends, which lost 5 bases and 2 bases, there was a span of 13 bases. Looked up from germline, CDR1 is LNHNV and CDR2 is YYDKDF (reference sequence). CDR3 size: 14 residues.